This T cell receptor beta chain is drawn from a study of response to subunit inactivated influenza vaccine. The study's findings and limits: After each seasonal influenza vaccination, few new T cells are recruited, the authors suggested.

This clonotype occurred many times. Its antigen is not identified. V lost 0 bases, J lost 3 bases, and 6 bases lay in between. CDR1 is SGHRS, CDR2 YFSETQ, per germline. The CDR3 is made up of 13 amino acids. TCRdb re-derived calls from the RT-PCR reads in MiXCR, one entry per CDR3 protein. The profile shows 500,000 or so distinct CDR3 sequences, approximately 11% of them singletons. V is TRBV5-1 and J is TRBJ2-5; D perhaps matches TRBD1 (5 bases). The input for sequencing was PBMCs from blood, taken roughly 48 days after vaccination. The source of this sequence is a man aged 50 to 59 who received an inactivated influenza vaccine. The CDR3, as DNA: TGCGCCAGCAGCTTGGAGACAGAAGAGACCCAGTACTTC. The encoded protein is CASSLETEETQYF.